Presented here are 5 T cell receptor beta chains from one specimen sequenced in a study of blood T cell repertoires in COVID-19. This table comes from immunoSEQ multiplex PCR, and its TCRdb copy is limited to in-frame clones, with some not included. The sample contains about 120,000 clones, over 65% of which appear only once. Source material: peripheral blood. Receptor source: a man aged 65 to 79 with acute or convalescent COVID-19.

Only a few counts were recorded for this clone. CDR3 residues: CASRYGNRDNQPQHF. The CDR3, as DNA: TGTGCCAGTAGATATGGGAACAGGGATAATCAGCCCCAGCATTTT. The chain joins TRBV19 to TRBJ1-5, with D perhaps matching TRBD1 (6 bases). Germline lookup yields CDR1 LNHDA and CDR2 SQIVND (reference sequence). The CDR3 length is 15 residues. Trimming pared 6 bases from V and 4 bases from J, leaving 16 bases between.

CDR3 protein: CASSTDGQGLVLFF. CDR3 in DNA: TGTGCCAGCAGCACCGACGGACAGGGGTTGGTGCTGTTTTTT. The genes are TRBV9 and TRBJ2-2; 9 bases fit TRBD1. The germline gives CDR1 SGDLS, CDR2 YYNGEE. CDR3 length equals 14 residues. J gave up 13 bases and V 4 bases, and 11 bases lay outside the gene matches.

CDR3 protein: CASSPQDWYEQYF. DNA of the CDR3: TGTGCCAGCAGCCCCCAGGACTGGTACGAGCAGTACTTC. This chain joins TRBV9 and TRBJ2-7; D possibly corresponds to TRBD2 (5 bases). Trimming stripped 4 bases from V and 4 bases from J, with 12 bases between. The germline gives CDR1 SGDLS, CDR2 YYNGEE. This CDR3 spans 13 amino acids.

The V and J genes are TRBV7-8 and TRBJ1-4; 9 nucleotides line up with TRBD1. The CDR3 is made up of 15 amino acids. Germline CDR1 is SGHVS and CDR2 is FQNEAQ. V shed 4 bases, J shed 2 bases, and the junction held 2 bases outside the gene matches. CDR3 amino acids: CASSSGQGTNEKLFF. The CDR3 nucleotides are TGTGCCAGCAGCTCGGGACAGGGCACTAATGAAAAACTGTTTTTT.

The chain joins TRBV4-2 to TRBJ1-2; no firm D call. Per the germline V gene, CDR1 is LGHNA and CDR2 is YNFKEQ. The CDR3 loop spans 13 amino acids. V gave up 0 bases and J gave up 8 bases, with 10 bases separating them. The CDR3 loop reads CASSQERGRGYTF. The CDR3, as DNA: TGTGCCAGCAGCCAAGAACGGGGTCGGGGCTACACCTTC.